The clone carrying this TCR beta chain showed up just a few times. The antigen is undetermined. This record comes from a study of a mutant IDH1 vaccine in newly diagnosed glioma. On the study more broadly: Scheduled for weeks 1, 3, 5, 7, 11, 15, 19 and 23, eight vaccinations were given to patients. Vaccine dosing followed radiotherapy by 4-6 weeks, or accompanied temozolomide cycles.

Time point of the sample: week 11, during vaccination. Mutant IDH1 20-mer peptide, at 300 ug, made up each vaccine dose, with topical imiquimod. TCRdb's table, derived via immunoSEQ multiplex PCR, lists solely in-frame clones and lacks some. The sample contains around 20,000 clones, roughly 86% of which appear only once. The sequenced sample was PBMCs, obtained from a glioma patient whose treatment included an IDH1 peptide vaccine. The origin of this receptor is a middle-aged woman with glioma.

CDR3 bases: TGTGCCAGCACCACAGGATCCTACGAGCAGTACTTC. Amino acids: CASTTGSYEQYF. The chain carries TRBV18 and TRBJ2-7, with D possibly being TRBD1 (5 bases). CDR1 KGHSH and CDR2 LQKENI come from the germline V gene. V was cut by 8 bases and J by 1 base, with 9 bases left in between. This CDR3 contains 12 residues. The complete variable domain, with remaining parts taken from reference TRBV18 and TRBJ2-7, reads NAGVMQNPRHLVRRRGQEARLRCSPMKGHSHVYWYRQLPEEGLKFMVYLQKENIIDESGMPKERFSAEFPKEGPSILRIQQVVRGDSAAYFCASTTGSYEQYFGPGTRLTVT.